Listed below are T cell receptor beta chains from one sample, sequenced in a study of blood T cell repertoires in COVID-19. TCRdb's copy holds only in-frame clones and misses some; the assay was immunoSEQ multiplex PCR. Of hundreds of thousands of clones listed, about 85% are singletons. The material sequenced was peripheral blood. Receptors were obtained from a young woman who had recovered from COVID-19. The CDR3 runs from the conserved cysteine through the conserved F or W. D genes are given only for firm matches. For some rows the clone size is stated as once, few or many, or as a class when expanded; others skip it.

TRBJ2-1 | TRBD2 | NA | TRBV15 | CATSPGGGTYNEQFF | TGTGCCACCAGCCCCGGGGGGGGGACCTACAATGAGCAGTTCTTC
TRBJ2-1 | NA | NA | TRBV11-3 | CASSPRGINEQFF | TGTGCCAGCAGCCCTCGGGGAATTAATGAGCAGTTCTTC
TRBJ1-3 | TRBD1 | NA | TRBV7-6 | CASSVGTGFGNTIYF | TGTGCCAGCAGCGTGGGGACAGGGTTCGGAAACACCATATATTTT
TRBJ1-1 | NA | NA | TRBV7-2 | CASSLGRNTEAFF | TGTGCCAGCAGCTTGGGCCGGAACACTGAAGCTTTCTTT
TRBJ2-7 | TRBD1 | NA | TRBV7-9 | CASSSPDRGAYEQYF | TGTGCCAGCAGCTCGCCGGACAGGGGTGCCTACGAGCAGTACTTC
TRBJ2-3 | TRBD2 | NA | TRBV5-4 | CASSYPAGDTQYF | TGTGCCAGCAGCTACCCAGCGGGGGATACGCAGTATTTT
TRBJ2-7 | TRBD1 | NA | TRBV19 | CASSIAGQGLDEQYF | TGTGCCAGTAGTATAGCCGGACAGGGGCTCGACGAGCAGTACTTC
TRBJ2-3 | NA | once | TRBV19 | CASTQGSDRVVDTQYF | TGTGCCAGCACTCAGGGTTCGGACCGGGTGGTAGATACGCAGTATTTT
TRBJ2-7 | TRBD2 | NA | TRBV11-2 | CASSFQREGVYEQYF | TGTGCCAGCAGCTTCCAGCGGGAGGGTGTTTACGAGCAGTACTTC
TRBJ2-3 | NA | NA | TRBV10-1 | CASSEGSASTDTQYF | TGCGCCAGCAGTGAGGGTTCAGCTAGTACAGATACGCAGTATTTT
TRBJ1-6 | NA | NA | TRBV20-1 | CSASYQWNSPLHF | TGCAGTGCTAGTTATCAGTGGAATTCACCCCTCCACTTT